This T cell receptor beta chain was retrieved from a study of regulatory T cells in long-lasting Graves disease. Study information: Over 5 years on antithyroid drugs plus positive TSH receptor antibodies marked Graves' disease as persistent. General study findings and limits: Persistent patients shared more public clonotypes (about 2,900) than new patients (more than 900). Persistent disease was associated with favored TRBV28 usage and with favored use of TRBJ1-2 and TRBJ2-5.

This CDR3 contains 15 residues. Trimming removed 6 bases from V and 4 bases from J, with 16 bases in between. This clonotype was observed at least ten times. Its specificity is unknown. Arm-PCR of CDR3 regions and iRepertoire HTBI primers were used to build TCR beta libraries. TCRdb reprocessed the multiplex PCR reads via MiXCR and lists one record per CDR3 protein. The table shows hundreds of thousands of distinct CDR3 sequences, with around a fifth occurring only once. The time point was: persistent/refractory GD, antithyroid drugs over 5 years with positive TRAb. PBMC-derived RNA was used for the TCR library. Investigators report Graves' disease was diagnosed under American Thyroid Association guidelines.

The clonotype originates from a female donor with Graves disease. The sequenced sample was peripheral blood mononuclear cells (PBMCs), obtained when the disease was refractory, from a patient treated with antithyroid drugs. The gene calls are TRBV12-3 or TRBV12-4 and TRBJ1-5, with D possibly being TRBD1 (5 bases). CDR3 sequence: CASRRLTESNQPQHF. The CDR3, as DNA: TGTGCCAGCAGGCGCCTGACAGAGTCAAATCAGCCCCAGCATTTT.